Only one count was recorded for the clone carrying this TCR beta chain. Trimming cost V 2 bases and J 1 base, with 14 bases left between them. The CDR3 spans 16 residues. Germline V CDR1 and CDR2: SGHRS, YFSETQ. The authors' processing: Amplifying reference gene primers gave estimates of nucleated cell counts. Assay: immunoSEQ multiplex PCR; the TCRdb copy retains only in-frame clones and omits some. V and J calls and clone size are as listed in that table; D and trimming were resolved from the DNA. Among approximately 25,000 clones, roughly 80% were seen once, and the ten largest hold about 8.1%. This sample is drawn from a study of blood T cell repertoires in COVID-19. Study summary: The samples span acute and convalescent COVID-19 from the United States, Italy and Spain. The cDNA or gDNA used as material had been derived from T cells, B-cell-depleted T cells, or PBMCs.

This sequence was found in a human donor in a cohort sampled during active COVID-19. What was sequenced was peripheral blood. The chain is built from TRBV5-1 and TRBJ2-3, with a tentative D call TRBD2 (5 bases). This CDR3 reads CASSLTPGSGTDTQYF. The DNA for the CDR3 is TGCGCCAGCAGCTTAACTCCGGGAAGCGGCACAGATACGCAGTATTTT.